The subject of this entry is one TCR beta chain. This entry is derived from a study of Ad26.COV2.S vaccination and SARS-CoV-2 variants. Study-level background: Ad26.COV2.S was injected intramuscularly once or twice, 56 days apart.

Documented treatment: around 19 received Ad26.COV2.S at low or high dose, single or two shots; a few received placebo; per-sample allocation not given. The samples were gathered on day 63 after the first injection of vaccine or placebo. Sequenced by immunoSEQ multiplex PCR; TCRdb stores in-frame clones only, minus some. The table records about 380,000 clones, under 90% of them present only once. Germline loops: CDR1 MGHRA, CDR2 YSYEKL. V lost 4 bases, J lost 4 bases, and 20 bases lay in between. CDR3 length: 17 amino acids. The chain is built from TRBV4-1 and TRBJ2-1, with D perhaps TRBD1 (6 bases). The receptor was isolated from a person aged 18-60 years who received the Ad26.COV2.S COVID-19 vaccine or a placebo. The specimen comprised peripheral blood, sampled in a trial of Ad26.COV2.S vaccine versus placebo. This CDR3 reads CASSLGQTYNDYNEQFF. The CDR3 coding sequence is TGCGCCAGCAGCCTTGGACAGACCTATAATGATTACAATGAGCAGTTCTTC.